These T cell receptor beta chains were read from a single sample in a study of shared clonotypes between healthy human individuals. Sequencing was performed with immunoSEQ multiplex PCR; in TCRdb, only in-frame clones are kept and a portion is missing. The data show roughly 2.1 million clones, about 92% seen once. The sequenced sample consisted of naive CD8+ T cells from PBMCs. These receptors all come from a young man in good health. Some clones in this sample may be carry-over from other donors' samples. Each CDR3 is given with its conserved first and last residue. The D gene is left open where the match is weak. Size is omitted from some rows. Given values are once, few, many or a class for expanded clones.

V: TRBV7-6; size: .; J: TRBJ2-1; length: 19; D: TRBD2; DNA: TGTGCCAGCAGCTTATGGTCCGGGGTATCGGGAGGGCCCTACAATGAGCAGTTCTTC; CDR3: CASSLWSGVSGGPYNEQFF
V: TRBV28; size: .; J: TRBJ2-7; length: 17; D: .; DNA: TGTGCCAGCACCTCACCAAGACTAGTTGAACACTCCTACGAGCAGTACTTC; CDR3: CASTSPRLVEHSYEQYF
V: TRBV27; size: .; J: TRBJ2-3; length: 14; D: TRBD1; DNA: TGTGCCAGCAGTTGGACAGGAACCACAGATACGCAGTATTTT; CDR3: CASSWTGTTDTQYF
V: TRBV11-2; size: .; J: TRBJ1-4; length: 15; D: TRBD1; DNA: TGTGCCAGCAGCTTAGTGGGGACAGTTAATGAAAAACTGTTTTTT; CDR3: CASSLVGTVNEKLFF
V: TRBV4-2; size: .; J: TRBJ1-2; length: 15; D: .; DNA: TGTGCCAGCAGCCAAGATCTCGAGGCTCGGTATGGCTACACCTTC; CDR3: CASSQDLEARYGYTF
V: TRBV29-1; size: .; J: TRBJ2-7; length: 14; D: TRBD1; DNA: TGCAGCGTTCAGGACAGGGGTTTGTCCTACGAGCAGTACTTC; CDR3: CSVQDRGLSYEQYF
V: TRBV15; size: .; J: TRBJ1-4; length: 14; D: .; DNA: TGTGCCACCAGCAGCAGGGACACTAATGAAAAACTGTTTTTT; CDR3: CATSSRDTNEKLFF
V: TRBV5-6; size: once; J: TRBJ1-4; length: 17; D: TRBD1; DNA: TGTGCCAGCAGCTTGAACCCCGGGACAGGAACTAATGAAAAACTGTTTTTT; CDR3: CASSLNPGTGTNEKLFF
V: TRBV29-1; size: .; J: TRBJ1-1; length: 13; D: TRBD1; DNA: TGCAGCGTGAGGGACAGGGGGGGCACTGAAGCTTTCTTT; CDR3: CSVRDRGGTEAFF
V: TRBV5-6; size: few; J: TRBJ1-1; length: 14; D: .; DNA: TGTGCCAGCAGCTTGTGGGGGCGGGTCACTGAAGCTTTCTTT; CDR3: CASSLWGRVTEAFF
V: TRBV9; size: .; J: TRBJ1-2; length: 15; D: .; DNA: TGTGCCAGCAGCACTCCACCGGTGGGGTTCTATGGCTACACCTTC; CDR3: CASSTPPVGFYGYTF
V: TRBV5-8; size: .; J: TRBJ2-7; length: 13; D: .; DNA: TGTGCCAGCAGCTTGTCCGGGGGCTACGAGCAGTACTTC; CDR3: CASSLSGGYEQYF
V: TRBV4-1; size: few; J: TRBJ1-5; length: 15; D: TRBD1; DNA: TGCGCCAGCAGCCCCCGGGACAGGGATACTCAGCCCCAGCATTTT; CDR3: CASSPRDRDTQPQHF
V: TRBV5-1; size: once; J: TRBJ2-6; length: 18; D: TRBD1; DNA: TGCGCCAGCACCCCACCGGACAGGGTATTCCCTGGGGCCAACGTCCTGACTTTC; CDR3: CASTPPDRVFPGANVLTF
V: TRBV27; size: once; J: TRBJ2-2; length: 14; D: .; DNA: TGTGCCAGCAGTTTTAGCAGAAACACCGGGGAGCTGTTTTTT; CDR3: CASSFSRNTGELFF
V: TRBV7-9; size: once; J: TRBJ2-7; length: 15; D: .; DNA: TGTGCCAGCAGCACAACCTACCGTGATACCTACGAGCAGTACTTC; CDR3: CASSTTYRDTYEQYF
V: TRBV5-1; size: .; J: TRBJ2-7; length: 13; D: .; DNA: TGCGCCAGCAGCACAGGGACTCTCTACGAGCAGTACTTC; CDR3: CASSTGTLYEQYF
V: TRBV5-4; size: .; J: TRBJ2-1; length: 20; D: TRBD2; DNA: TGTGCCAGCACCCCTACTACGTGGGGCCCAGCGGGAGGGCCATGGGATGAGCAGTTCTTC; CDR3: CASTPTTWGPAGGPWDEQFF
V: TRBV6-6; size: .; J: TRBJ2-5; length: 15; D: .; DNA: TGTGCCAGCACCACCAGGGGGGAACGGGGCGAGACCCAGTACTTC; CDR3: CASTTRGERGETQYF
V: TRBV6-1; size: .; J: TRBJ1-1; length: 14; D: TRBD1; DNA: TGTGCCAGCAGTAGCGACAGGGGGCGAACTGAAGCTTTCTTT; CDR3: CASSSDRGRTEAFF
V: TRBV15; size: .; J: TRBJ1-1; length: 12; D: TRBD1; DNA: TGTGCCATACGGGACAGGGGCACTGAAGCTTTCTTT; CDR3: CAIRDRGTEAFF
V: TRBV4-2; size: .; J: TRBJ2-7; length: 16; D: .; DNA: TGTGCCAGCAGCCAAGATCTTGGGGGTATCGAGCTCGAGCAGTACTTC; CDR3: CASSQDLGGIELEQYF
V: TRBV7-9; size: .; J: TRBJ2-1; length: 12; D: .; DNA: TGTGCCAGCAGGTTAATAGAGGATGAGCAGTTCTTC; CDR3: CASRLIEDEQFF
V: TRBV2; size: .; J: TRBJ2-7; length: 14; D: .; DNA: TGTGCCAGCAGTGAAGTTTCGGGCCCCTACGAGCAGTACTTC; CDR3: CASSEVSGPYEQYF
V: TRBV25-1; size: .; J: TRBJ2-7; length: 16; D: .; DNA: TGTGCCAGCAGTGTGCCGGGGCGCCTCCGACGCTACGAGCAGTACTTC; CDR3: CASSVPGRLRRYEQYF
V: TRBV9; size: .; J: TRBJ2-3; length: 17; D: .; DNA: TGTGCCAGCAGCGTAGTAGGTGCGGGAACTAGCACAGATACGCAGTATTTT; CDR3: CASSVVGAGTSTDTQYF
V: TRBV4-1; size: .; J: TRBJ1-5; length: 15; D: TRBD1; DNA: TGCGCCAGCAGCTTAGGGACAGGGGGCCTTCAGCCCCAGCATTTT; CDR3: CASSLGTGGLQPQHF
V: TRBV27; size: once; J: TRBJ2-3; length: 18; D: .; DNA: TGTGCCAGCAGTTTATTTAGCGGAGGACGGGCTAGCACAGATACGCAGTATTTT; CDR3: CASSLFSGGRASTDTQYF
V: TRBV2; size: .; J: TRBJ2-1; length: 16; D: TRBD2; DNA: TGTGCCAGCAGCCAAGGTAGCGGGAGGGCCCACAATGAGCAGTTCTTC; CDR3: CASSQGSGRAHNEQFF
V: TRBV4-1; size: .; J: TRBJ1-2; length: 13; D: .; DNA: TGCGCCAGCAGCCACGGGACACTTGATGGCTACACCTTC; CDR3: CASSHGTLDGYTF
V: TRBV4-1; size: .; J: TRBJ2-2; length: 16; D: .; DNA: TGCGCCAGCAGCCAAGTACGCCCCCCGGTGGCCGGGGAGCTGTTTTTT; CDR3: CASSQVRPPVAGELFF
V: TRBV2; size: .; J: TRBJ2-3; length: 16; D: .; DNA: TGTGCCAGCAGTCCGCTTGGACAGCTTAGCACAGATACGCAGTATTTT; CDR3: CASSPLGQLSTDTQYF
V: TRBV4-2; size: .; J: TRBJ1-1; length: 17; D: .; DNA: TGTGCCAGCAGCCAGGGACTCCTGGACGGAGGTGAGACTGAAGCTTTCTTT; CDR3: CASSQGLLDGGETEAFF
V: TRBV7-9; size: .; J: TRBJ2-1; length: 16; D: TRBD2; DNA: TGTGCCAGCAGCTCGCCTCTAGCGGGAGACTTTAATGAGCAGTTCTTC; CDR3: CASSSPLAGDFNEQFF
V: TRBV10-3; size: .; J: TRBJ2-7; length: 15; D: .; DNA: TGTGCCATCAGTGAGTCTGGGCAGGCTCACTACGAGCAGTACTTC; CDR3: CAISESGQAHYEQYF
V: TRBV9; size: .; J: TRBJ2-3; length: 17; D: .; DNA: TGTGCCAGCAGCGTAGAAGGGACCCAGACCCCCACAGATACGCAGTATTTT; CDR3: CASSVEGTQTPTDTQYF
V: TRBV28; size: .; J: TRBJ2-1; length: 17; D: .; DNA: TGTGCCAGCAGTCTGCTGCGGACACGCAGCTCCTACAATGAGCAGTTCTTC; CDR3: CASSLLRTRSSYNEQFF
V: TRBV9; size: .; J: TRBJ2-1; length: 13; D: .; DNA: TGTGCCAGCAGCCAGACTAATTTTAATGAGCAGTTCTTC; CDR3: CASSQTNFNEQFF
V: TRBV28; size: .; J: TRBJ2-7; length: 16; D: TRBD1; DNA: TGTGCCAGCAGCCCTGACAGGGGGGGCCTTTTTTACGAGCAGTACTTC; CDR3: CASSPDRGGLFYEQYF
V: TRBV27; size: .; J: TRBJ1-5; length: 15; D: .; DNA: TGTGCCAGCAGCCCGACAGCGACGCGAAATCAGCCCCAGCATTTT; CDR3: CASSPTATRNQPQHF
V: TRBV6-6; size: .; J: TRBJ2-7; length: 15; D: TRBD1; DNA: TGTGCCAGCAGTCCCCCGGGACAGGGCTCCTACGAGCAGTACTTC; CDR3: CASSPPGQGSYEQYF
V: TRBV28; size: .; J: TRBJ2-7; length: 12; D: TRBD1; DNA: TGTGCCAGCATCGACAGGGGGTACGAGCAGTACTTC; CDR3: CASIDRGYEQYF
V: TRBV11-2; size: .; J: TRBJ2-7; length: 14; D: .; DNA: TGTGCCAGCAGCTTTACGAGGGGCTCCTACGAGCAGTACTTC; CDR3: CASSFTRGSYEQYF
V: TRBV9; size: once; J: TRBJ2-1; length: 14; D: TRBD1; DNA: TGTGCCAGCAGCCCGGGGACAGGCCTAAGGCGGCAGTTCTTC; CDR3: CASSPGTGLRRQFF
V: TRBV19; size: .; J: TRBJ1-1; length: 17; D: TRBD1; DNA: TGTGCCAGTAGACTGGACAGGGGTGGTGCTGGGAACACTGAAGCTTTCTTT; CDR3: CASRLDRGGAGNTEAFF
V: TRBV7-9; size: .; J: TRBJ1-3; length: 15; D: .; DNA: TGTGCCAGCAGAGAAGGACGGCTCTCTGGAAACACCATATATTTT; CDR3: CASREGRLSGNTIYF
V: TRBV13; size: .; J: TRBJ2-7; length: 15; D: TRBD1; DNA: TGTGCCAGCAGCCAGGAGACAGGGGACAGCTACGAGCAGTACTTC; CDR3: CASSQETGDSYEQYF
V: TRBV15; size: .; J: TRBJ2-7; length: 13; D: .; DNA: TGTGCCACCAGCAGAGGAGAGGGGGGCGAGCAGTACTTC; CDR3: CATSRGEGGEQYF
V: TRBV9; size: .; J: TRBJ1-2; length: 16; D: .; DNA: TGTGCCAGCAGCGTAGTCGGCCCGACAGACTACTATGGCTACACCTTC; CDR3: CASSVVGPTDYYGYTF
V: TRBV4-1; size: few; J: TRBJ1-1; length: 17; D: .; DNA: TGCGCCAGCAGCCAGCCAACGACAGGCGGGGCGAACACTGAAGCTTTCTTT; CDR3: CASSQPTTGGANTEAFF
V: TRBV25-1; size: few; J: TRBJ1-1; length: 13; D: .; DNA: TGTGCCAGCGTCGATCGGGGGAGGACTGAAGCTTTCTTT; CDR3: CASVDRGRTEAFF
V: TRBV4-1; size: .; J: TRBJ2-7; length: 18; D: .; DNA: TGCGCCAGCAGCCAGGCCGTCCCGGGGTGGGGAAACTCCTACGAGCAGTACTTC; CDR3: CASSQAVPGWGNSYEQYF
V: TRBV6-1; size: .; J: TRBJ2-4; length: 15; D: .; DNA: TGTGCCAGCAGTGAAGTGGGGAGGGCCAAAAACATTCAGTACTTC; CDR3: CASSEVGRAKNIQYF
V: TRBV27; size: .; J: TRBJ2-1; length: 12; D: .; DNA: TGTGCCAGCAGTTCCGGGATCAATGAGCAGTTCTTC; CDR3: CASSSGINEQFF
V: TRBV30; size: .; J: TRBJ2-1; length: 13; D: .; DNA: TGTGCCTGGAGCGGGGGAGTATCAAATGAGCAGTTCTTC; CDR3: CAWSGGVSNEQFF
V: TRBV7-9; size: .; J: TRBJ2-7; length: 14; D: .; DNA: TGTGCCAGCAGCTCGTTAGCGGTCTCCTACGAGCAGTACTTC; CDR3: CASSSLAVSYEQYF
V: TRBV11-2; size: .; J: TRBJ2-7; length: 16; D: TRBD2; DNA: TGTGCCAGCAGCTTTGTGCGGACTAGCGGAACCTACGAGCAGTACTTC; CDR3: CASSFVRTSGTYEQYF
V: TRBV7-9; size: .; J: TRBJ2-2; length: 12; D: .; DNA: TGTGCCAGCAGCTTGGTTACCGGGGAGCTGTTTTTT; CDR3: CASSLVTGELFF